This entry features one TCR beta chain sequence. This record belongs to a study of control samples from healthy donors and cancer patients. TCRdb's table, derived via immunoSEQ multiplex PCR, lists solely in-frame clones and lacks some. The table lists about 160,000 clones, about 95% of them singletons. Germline V gene lookup returns CDR1 LGHNA and CDR2 YNFKEQ. Between the trimmed V and J ends, which lost 2 bases and 4 bases, there was a span of 9 bases. This CDR3 is 13 amino acids long. This clonotype originated in a man aged 60 to 75 with colorectal cancer. The rearrangement joins TRBV4-2 to TRBJ2-7; either TRBD1 or TRBD2 may fit D (6 bases each). Specimen: PBMCs. The CDR3 sequence is CASSQQGRYEQYF. In DNA form, the CDR3 reads TGTGCCAGCAGCCAACAGGGGAGGTACGAGCAGTACTTC.